The clone carrying this TCR beta chain appeared once. These data originate in a study of cytomegalovirus exposure and HLA in healthy donors. This CDR3 contains 16 residues. Germline loops: CDR1 SGHDT, CDR2 YYEEEE. V was clipped by 5 bases and J by 4 bases; unmatched bases: 7. 60 Vbeta and 13 Jbeta primers were used in PCR. TCRdb's table, derived via immunoSEQ multiplex PCR, lists solely in-frame clones and lacks some. The table lists 94,000 or so clones, more than 65% of them singletons, with approximately 9% in the top ten. The TCR comes from a man aged 60-69 years in good health and CMV-seronegative. Sequencing was carried out using PBMCs. V is TRBV5-6 and J is TRBJ2-2; the match to TRBD2 covers 11 bases. The CDR3: CASSILAGAFTGELFF. CDR3 DNA sequence: TGTGCCAGCAGTATACTAGCGGGAGCTTTCACCGGGGAGCTGTTTTTT.